These 28 T cell receptor beta chains originate from one sample sequenced in a study of blood T cells in healthy people across ages. It was with a sample-barcoded 5' primer and a J-beta primer mix that a second PCR of roughly 7 to 12 cycles was run. TCRdb ran MiXCR on the 5' RACE reads and lists one entry per CDR3 protein. The sample contains approximately 830,000 distinct CDR3 sequences, around 62% of which appear only once. Sequencing was carried out using blood. The source is a young man in good health.

This clonotype was counted ten times or more. The rearrangement uses TRBV28 and TRBJ1-2; D remains ambiguous. The CDR3 is 12 amino acids. CDR1 MDHEN and CDR2 SYDVKM come from the germline V gene. V lost 3 bases, J lost 2 bases, and 4 bases lay in between. The CDR3 sequence: CASSFINYGYTF. The CDR3 bases are TGTGCCAGCAGTTTTATAAACTATGGCTACACCTTC.

The rearrangement uses TRBV6-5 and TRBJ2-5; D uncertain. V lost 7 bases to trimming and J lost 11 bases, with 17 bases between them. The CDR3 is 12 amino acids. Germline V gives CDR1 MNHEY, CDR2 SVGAGI. The CDR3 loop reads CASKRGVDEQYF. For the CDR3, the DNA is TGTGCCAGCAAGCGTGGAGTTGATGAGCAGTACTTC.

The rearrangement links TRBV24-1 to TRBJ2-3, with 7 nucleotides matching TRBD2. From germline, CDR1 is KGHDR and CDR2 SFDVKD. Unmatched junction bases numbered 6, after V lost 5 bases and J lost 5 bases. This CDR3 region has 14 residues. In nucleotides, the CDR3 is TGTGCCACCAGTGTCGCGGGCGGGGGAGATACGCAGTATTTT. This encodes CATSVAGGGDTQYF.

This clonotype was counted at least ten times. The chain is built from TRBV2 and TRBJ2-3; 8 nucleotides align to TRBD2. Per germline, CDR1 SNHLY and CDR2 FYNNEI. The ends lost 6 bases at V and 2 bases at J; junction bases unmatched: 4. The CDR3 sequence is 14 residues long. The CDR3 DNA reads TGTGCCAGCAGCCGGGGGGGGTACACAGATACGCAGTATTTT. Its protein is CASSRGGYTDTQYF. Variable domain in full (rest from reference TRBV2 and TRBJ2-3): EPEVTQTPSHQVTQMGQEVILRCVPISNHLYFYWYRQILGQKVEFLVSFYNNEISEKSEIFDDQFSVERPDGSNFTLKIRSTKLEDSAMYFCASSRGGYTDTQYFGPGTRLTVL.

The chain carries TRBV3-1 and TRBJ2-1; 9 bases match TRBD2. The germline V gene encodes CDR1 LGHDT and CDR2 YNNKEL (reference sequence). The J segment lost 10 bases and the V segment lost 6 bases, leaving 7 bases of the junction unmatched. The CDR3 runs to 13 residues. CDR3 amino acids: CASRGLAVGEQFF. The CDR3 nucleotides are TGTGCCAGCAGGGGACTAGCTGTGGGAGAGCAGTTCTTC.

This rearrangement joins TRBV15 to TRBJ2-6, with D possibly matching TRBD2 (5 bases). Germline V gene sequence: CDR1 LNHNV, CDR2 YYDKDF (reference sequence). The CDR3 covers 14 residues. Trimming left V 3 bases short and J 2 bases short, with 5 bases between. The CDR3 coding sequence is TGTGCCACCAGCAGCGGGACTGGGGCCAACGTCCTGACTTTC. It codes for CATSSGTGANVLTF.

The rearrangement uses TRBV9 and TRBJ1-5, with D maybe TRBD1 (6 bases). The CDR3 has 17 amino acids. Germline lookup yields CDR1 SGDLS and CDR2 YYNGEE. The V and J ends lost 0 bases and 0 bases respectively, with 13 bases between them. The CDR3 sequence is CASSVGQGTSSNQPQHF. The CDR3 DNA is TGTGCCAGCAGCGTAGGGCAGGGGACATCTAGCAATCAGCCCCAGCATTTT. The full variable domain, in which reference TRBV9 and TRBJ1-5 provide the parts outside the CDR3, is DSGVTQTPKHLITATGQRVTLRCSPRSGDLSVYWYQQSLDQGLQFLIQYYNGEERAKGNILERFSAQQFPDLHSELNLSSLELGDSALYFCASSVGQGTSSNQPQHFGDGTRLSIL.

V gene TRBV2 combines with J gene TRBJ1-2; 7 bases line up with TRBD1. Germline V gene sequence: CDR1 SNHLY, CDR2 FYNNEI. V lost 5 bases to trimming and J lost 7 bases; unmatched junction nucleotides: 10. This CDR3 has 14 amino acids. The CDR3 loop is CASSWSGTDRGYTF. In DNA, the CDR3 is TGTGCCAGCAGTTGGTCCGGGACAGATCGTGGCTACACCTTC.

The chain employs TRBV6-5 and TRBJ2-5; D gene ambiguous. CDR3 length: 12 residues. Per the germline V gene, CDR1 is MNHEY and CDR2 is SVGAGI. V gave up 6 bases and J gave up 3 bases, with 8 bases separating them. The CDR3 here is CASRPSEETQYF. The DNA of the CDR3 is TGTGCCAGCAGACCGTCAGAAGAGACCCAGTACTTC.

This clonotype was observed a handful of times. The chain carries TRBV20-1 and TRBJ2-1, with 10 bases aligning to TRBD2. The V gene end was trimmed by 4 bases and the J gene end by 5 bases; junction bases not matched to a gene: 17. Germline CDR1 DFQATT, CDR2 SNEGSKA (reference sequence). The CDR3 is made up of 18 amino acids. The CDR3 spells CSATRSGLALRSHNEQFF. The CDR3 region has the DNA TGCAGTGCTACAAGGTCGGGACTAGCGTTAAGGTCACACAATGAGCAGTTCTTC.

J is TRBJ2-1 and V is TRBV24-1; D not resolved. V lost 12 bases and J lost 3, with 11 bases in between. The CDR3 totals 12 residues. Germline CDR1 is KGHDR and CDR2 is SFDVKD. This CDR3 reads CASQNRYNEQFF. CDR3 DNA sequence: TGTGCCTCCCAAAACCGCTACAATGAGCAGTTCTTC.

This clonotype was counted only a few times. This chain connects TRBV12-3 or TRBV12-4 to TRBJ2-5, with D possibly TRBD1 on 6 matching bases. CDR3 length: 14 residues. Trimming took off 6 bases at V and 3 bases at J, with 14 bases between the two ends. The DNA of the CDR3 is TGTGCCAGCAGCCCCTTGGGACAAGAAGAGACCCAGTACTTC. Amino acid sequence: CASSPLGQEETQYF.

Here the CDR3 DNA reads TGTGCCAGCAGTTACATTGGCGAGCAGTACTTC. Translated, it gives CASSYIGEQYF. The rearrangement links TRBV6-6 to TRBJ2-7; no firm D call. V gave up 2 bases and J gave up 6 bases, with 5 bases separating them. This CDR3 is built from 11 residues. Germline CDR1 MNHNY, CDR2 SVGAGI (reference sequence).

This clonotype has a count of ten or more. The chain has TRBV27 and TRBJ2-7; the D is unclear. V lost 6 bases and J lost 2, with 11 bases in between. CDR1 MNHEY and CDR2 SMNVEV come from the germline V gene (reference sequence). The CDR3 is 13 amino acids. The CDR3 region is CASSRQRTYEQYF. In DNA form, the CDR3 reads TGTGCCAGCAGCCGTCAGAGGACCTACGAGCAGTACTTC.

The rearrangement links TRBV6-5 to TRBJ2-1; the match to TRBD2 covers 10 bases. CDR1 is MNHEY and CDR2 is SVGAGI in the germline V gene. The V gene end was trimmed by 5 bases and the J gene end by 7 bases; junction bases not matched to a gene: 5. CDR3 length: 14 residues. The CDR3 loop is CASSRPSGGNEQFF. As DNA, the CDR3 is TGTGCCAGCAGTCGCCCTAGCGGGGGAAATGAGCAGTTCTTC.

The chain couples TRBV20-1 to TRBJ1-2, with D perhaps TRBD1 (6 bases). This CDR3 comprises 13 residues. V shed 6 bases and J shed 5 bases, with 16 bases lying between them. Germline V lookup: CDR1 DFQATT, CDR2 SNEGSKA (reference sequence). CDR3 in amino acids: CSASRQDRYGYTF. DNA for the CDR3: TGCAGTGCCTCCCGACAGGACCGATATGGCTACACCTTC.

Only a few counts were recorded for this clonotype. This chain joins TRBV27 and TRBJ2-1; 8 bases are a match to TRBD1. Germline V gene lookup returns CDR1 MNHEY and CDR2 SMNVEV (reference sequence). V was clipped by 7 bases and J by 4 bases; unmatched bases: 9. There are 15 residues in the CDR3. CDR3 sequence (DNA): TGTGCCAGCAACTTCGACAGGGGTCCATACAATGAGCAGTTCTTC. Protein: CASNFDRGPYNEQFF.

The V gene is TRBV20-1, the J gene TRBJ2-5; 15 nucleotides match TRBD2. Germline V lookup: CDR1 DFQATT, CDR2 SNEGSKA (reference sequence). The CDR3 covers 16 residues. The junction had 6 bases not matched to a gene; V was cut back by 5 bases and J by 2 bases. CDR3 in DNA: TGCAGTGCTGGAGGGGGACTAGCGGGGGGACAAGAGACCCAGTACTTC. This sequence encodes CSAGGGLAGGQETQYF.

The CDR3 DNA reads as TGTGCCAGCAGTTTTTGGTCTCCTACGCAGTATTTT. It codes for CASSFWSPTQYF. This chain links TRBV12-3 or TRBV12-4 with TRBJ2-3; no clear D. This CDR3 has 12 amino acids. Trimming stripped 3 bases from V and 8 bases from J, with 9 bases between.

The chain couples TRBV10-3 to TRBJ1-6; 8 bases match TRBD1. Germline-derived CDR1 and CDR2 are ENHRY and SYGVKD. The CDR3 spans 15 residues. The trim removed 3 bases at V and 9 bases at J, leaving 7 bases unmatched. The CDR3 protein is CAISDPDRGGSPLHF. In nucleotides, the CDR3 is TGTGCCATCAGTGATCCCGACAGGGGTGGTTCACCCCTCCACTTT.

This chain connects TRBV6-6 to TRBJ1-5; D gene uncertain. CDR3 length equals 15 residues. Per the germline V gene, CDR1 is MNHNY and CDR2 is SVGAGI (reference sequence). V shed 2 bases and J shed 5 bases, with 13 bases lying between them. This CDR3 is CASSYTGKSDQPQHF. The CDR3, as DNA: TGTGCCAGCAGTTACACGGGAAAAAGCGATCAGCCCCAGCATTTT.

This clonotype was observed a few times. The rearrangement links TRBV20-1 to TRBJ2-1; the match to TRBD2 covers 7 bases. Germline values: CDR1 DFQATT, CDR2 SNEGSKA (reference sequence). V trimming: 1 base; J trimming: 7 bases; junction bases outside the gene matches: 4. The CDR3 has 13 amino acids. In nucleotides, the CDR3 is TGCAGTGCTAGAGCGGGGGGACCTAATGAGCAGTTCTTC. Protein sequence: CSARAGGPNEQFF.

J is TRBJ2-7 and V is TRBV7-2, with 10 bases aligning to TRBD1. The CDR3 spans 19 residues. Trimming at V came to 3 bases and at J to 4 bases, leaving 18 bases not matched to a gene. Germline loops: CDR1 SGHTA, CDR2 FQGNSA. CDR3 in amino acids: CASSLPTSGQGEDLYEQYF. CDR3 DNA: TGTGCCAGCAGCTTGCCGACCTCCGGACAGGGGGAGGACCTATACGAGCAGTACTTC.

The chain is built from TRBV7-6 and TRBJ1-2; D call uncertain. The ends were cut back, 2 bases at V and 8 bases at J, with 12 bases in the middle. Germline values: CDR1 SGHVS, CDR2 FNYEAQ. The CDR3 runs 13 residues. CDR3 sequence (DNA): TGTGCCAGCAGCTTATGGGCAGGCGACGGCTACACCTTC. Translating gives CASSLWAGDGYTF.

This clonotype appeared a few times. The CDR3 is CASREGGSGHSNQPQHF. The CDR3 bases are TGTGCCAGCAGGGAAGGGGGGTCAGGGCATAGCAATCAGCCCCAGCATTTT. This chain connects TRBV12-3 or TRBV12-4 to TRBJ1-5, with D possibly matching TRBD1 (6 bases). The CDR3 loop spans 17 amino acids. Trimming pared 6 bases from V and 0 bases from J, leaving 18 bases between.

This chain connects TRBV6-6 to TRBJ1-5; 8 bases are a match to TRBD1. CDR3 size: 15 residues. Germline V gene data show CDR1 as MNHNY and CDR2 as SVGAGI (reference sequence). The J segment lost 5 bases and the V segment lost 6 bases, leaving 9 bases of the junction unmatched. The CDR3 DNA follows: TGTGCCAGCAGAGAGGGGACAGGCGGGGATCAGCCCCAGCATTTT. This translates into CASREGTGGDQPQHF.

The table lists this clonotype with a few counts. The J gene is TRBJ1-5, the V gene TRBV7-6; unclear D gene. The CDR3 has 13 amino acids. Per germline, CDR1 SGHVS and CDR2 FNYEAQ. V lost 1 base, J lost 6 bases, and 7 bases lay in between. CDR3 amino acids: CASSLDPTQPQHF. CDR3 in DNA: TGTGCCAGCAGCTTAGATCCGACTCAGCCCCAGCATTTT. The whole variable domain, filled in from reference TRBV7-6 and TRBJ1-5, reads GAGVSQSPRYKVTKRGQDVALRCDPISGHVSLYWYRQALGQGPEFLTYFNYEAQQDKSGLPNDRFSAERPEGSISTLTIQRTEQRDSAMYRCASSLDPTQPQHFGDGTRLSIL.

The chain couples TRBV7-2 to TRBJ1-2; TRBD1 matches at 8 bases. The V gene's germline CDR1 is SGHTA and CDR2 FQGNSA. The junction had 5 bases not matched to a gene; V was cut back by 4 bases and J by 1 base. This CDR3 comprises 15 residues. In DNA form, the CDR3 reads TGTGCCAGCAGCTCGGACAGGGCTATTAACTATGGCTACACCTTC. It codes for CASSSDRAINYGYTF.